Presented here are 32 T cell receptor beta chains from one specimen sequenced in a study of T cells in Graves' hyperthyroidism and ophthalmopathy. There were TCR beta CDR3 regions amplified from RNA transcripts. The HTBI set primed first-round TCR CDR3 RT-PCR. TCRdb reprocessed the multiplex PCR reads with MiXCR, giving one entry per CDR3 protein. The sample lists hundreds of thousands of distinct CDR3 sequences, less than 20% seen once, with 25% to 30% in the top ten. The source material was blood. These receptors were collected from a woman between 18 and 30 years old with Graves' ophthalmopathy.

This clonotype was seen at least ten times. The chain joins TRBV7-6 to TRBJ1-6; D is undetermined. The CDR3 loop spans 13 amino acids. V was cut by 5 bases and J by 9 bases, with 11 bases left in between. Per germline, CDR1 SGHVS and CDR2 FNYEAQ. CDR3 amino acids: CASSPFSGSPLHF. Here the CDR3 DNA reads TGTGCCAGCAGCCCGTTCTCGGGTTCACCCCTCCACTTT.

This clonotype was counted ten times or more. The chain recombines TRBV11-2 with TRBJ1-4, with 7 bases matching TRBD1. Germline CDR1 SGHAT, CDR2 FQNNGV. CDR3 length: 16 amino acids. V gave up 4 bases and J gave up 8 bases; unmatched junction bases: 13. CDR3 bases: TGTGCCAGCAGCTCCTTTCGCAGGGGGAGTAGGGAAAAACTGTTTTTT. Translation: CASSSFRRGSREKLFF.

This clonotype occurred once. A read error is possible here, since a much larger clone lies one base away. J is TRBJ1-6 and V is TRBV6-4; D is uncertain. Between the trimmed V and J ends, which lost 5 bases and 10 bases, there was a span of 21 bases. This CDR3 has 16 amino acids. Germline lookup yields CDR1 MRHNA and CDR2 SNTAGT. The DNA for the CDR3 is TGTGCCAGCAGTCCACGGACGGGAGACGGAGACTCACCCCTCCACTTT. This translates into CASSPRTGDGDSPLHF.

This clonotype has a count of ten or more. The chain joins TRBV7-2 to TRBJ2-3; D is possibly TRBD1 or TRBD2 (6 bases each). The CDR3 has 17 residues. The germline gives CDR1 SGHTA, CDR2 FQGNSA. V was pared by 1 base and J by 4 bases, with 18 bases between. The CDR3 bases are TGTGCCAGCAGCTTAGATGGGGGGCTGGGTCACCCAGATACGCAGTATTTT. This sequence encodes CASSLDGGLGHPDTQYF. The full variable domain, its missing parts supplied by reference TRBV7-2 and TRBJ2-3, is GAGVSQSPSNKVTEKGKDVELRCDPISGHTALYWYRQSLGQGLEFLIYFQGNSAPDKSGLPSDRFSAERTGGSVSTLTIQRTQQEDSAVYLCASSLDGGLGHPDTQYFGPGTRLTVL.

Concerning this clonotype: The junction and the germline gene differ at one end; a read error may be behind it. V and J are TRBV4-1 and TRBJ2-3; 8 positions match TRBD2. The CDR3 spans 17 residues. Germline lookup yields CDR1 MGHRA and CDR2 YSYEKL. CDR3 DNA: TGCGCCAGCAGCCAAGATCTACTAGCGGCCCGCACGGATACGCAGTATTTT. Its translation: CASSQDLLAARTDTQYF.

This clonotype has ten or more counts. The J gene is TRBJ2-1, the V gene TRBV2; the D is unclear. This CDR3 spans 11 amino acids. Germline V gives CDR1 SNHLY, CDR2 FYNNEI. Between the trimmed V and J ends, which lost 6 bases and 2 bases, there was a span of 2 bases. The DNA for the CDR3 is TGTGCCAGCAGGACCTACAATGAGCAGTTCTTC. It encodes CASRTYNEQFF.

This clonotype was observed at least ten times. The V call is TRBV5-5, the J call TRBJ2-1; 9 bases are a match to TRBD1. The CDR3 has 14 amino acids. Germline-derived CDR1 and CDR2 are SGHKS and YYEKEE (reference sequence). With V trimmed by 0 bases and J by 7 bases, 2 bases remained unmatched. The CDR3 region is CASSLGTGVNEQFF. CDR3 DNA: TGTGCCAGCAGCTTGGGGACAGGGGTAAATGAGCAGTTCTTC.

This clonotype was recorded at least ten times. The genes are TRBV19 and TRBJ2-7, with 7 bases matching TRBD2. Trimming removed 6 bases from V and 2 bases from J; junction bases left unmatched: 10. The CDR3 contains 15 residues. In germline, CDR1 is LNHDA, CDR2 SQIVND (reference sequence). CDR3 in amino acids: CASSGGGSDAYEQYF. The CDR3 DNA reads TGTGCCAGTAGCGGCGGGGGTTCTGATGCCTACGAGCAGTACTTC. Based on the CDR3 plus reference TRBV19 and TRBJ2-7, the full variable domain is DGGITQSPKYLFRKEGQNVTLSCEQNLNHDAMYWYRQDPGQGLRLIYYSQIVNDFQKGDIAEGYSVSREKKESFPLTVTSAQKNPTAFYLCASSGGGSDAYEQYFGPGTRLTVT.

This clonotype showed up many times. The V and J genes are TRBV5-1 and TRBJ2-7, with 10 bases aligning to TRBD2. The V gene's germline CDR1 is SGHRS and CDR2 YFSETQ. This CDR3 is built from 18 residues. J gave up 0 bases and V 1 base, and 10 bases lay outside the gene matches. In nucleotides, the CDR3 is TGCGCCAGCAGCTTGTCGCTAGCGGGGGCAGGCGGCTCCTACGAGCAGTACTTC. Its translation is CASSLSLAGAGGSYEQYF.

V and J are TRBV4-3 and TRBJ2-3; D is unclear. V lost 5 bases and J lost 6, with 21 bases in between. The CDR3 totals 16 residues. CDR1 LGHNA and CDR2 YSLEER come from the germline V gene. The chain's CDR3 is CASSRDSAVKGDTQYF. The CDR3, as DNA: TGCGCCAGCAGCAGAGACTCGGCGGTCAAAGGGGATACGCAGTATTTT.

V is TRBV27 and J is TRBJ2-7; 10 bases fit TRBD2. This CDR3 is built from 13 residues. J lost 5 bases, V lost 9 bases, and 7 bases had no gene match. Germline V lookup: CDR1 MNHEY, CDR2 SMNVEV (reference sequence). CDR3 protein: CASSPSGSHEQYF. CDR3 coding DNA: TGTGCCAGTTCCCCTAGCGGGAGTCACGAGCAGTACTTC.

This clonotype came up a few times. This chain uses TRBV18 with TRBJ2-5; D may correspond to TRBD1 or TRBD2 (5 bases each). Germline lookup yields CDR1 KGHSH and CDR2 LQKENI. CDR3 length: 14 amino acids. Trimming stripped 3 bases from V and 5 bases from J, with 13 bases between. CDR3 region: CASSPGPKLETQYF. CDR3 bases: TGTGCCAGCTCACCGGGACCGAAGCTGGAGACCCAGTACTTC.

This clonotype was seen ten or more times. V is TRBV7-9 and J is TRBJ2-1; D is uncertain. The germline CDR1 and CDR2 sequences are SEHNR and FQNEAQ (reference sequence). Trimming took off 3 bases at V and 6 bases at J, with 6 bases between the two ends. This CDR3 region has 12 residues. CDR3 nucleotides: TGTGCCAGCAGCTTGGGTCGCAATGAGCAGTTCTTC. Amino acids: CASSLGRNEQFF.

This clonotype has at least ten counts. V and J are TRBV12-3 or TRBV12-4 and TRBJ1-1, with 10 bases fitting TRBD1. This CDR3 is built from 14 residues. Unmatched junction bases numbered 4, after V lost 6 bases and J lost 3 bases. The chain's CDR3 is CASRHGTGDTEAFF. CDR3 coding DNA: TGTGCCAGCAGACACGGGACAGGGGACACTGAAGCTTTCTTT.

Many counts were recorded for this clonotype. The V gene is TRBV7-3, the J gene TRBJ2-2; possibly TRBD2 for D (5 bases). This CDR3 spans 15 amino acids. The germline CDR1 and CDR2 sequences are SGHTA and FQGTGA. The germline V and J ends were trimmed by 0 bases and 7 bases, with 12 bases remaining between them. The CDR3 protein is CASSLTELGGGELFF. DNA for the CDR3: TGTGCCAGCAGCTTAACCGAATTAGGAGGCGGGGAGCTGTTTTTT.

This clonotype appeared a few times. Since a much larger clone is just one base distant, this may be a read error. The conserved phenylalanine or tryptophan normally closing the CDR3 is absent here, so this likely arose from a read error. The chain links TRBV15 to TRBJ2-5; the D gene is possibly TRBD2 (6 bases). Germline V gene data show CDR1 as LNHNV and CDR2 as YYDKDF (reference sequence). This CDR3 is built from 15 residues. Between the trimmed V and J ends, which lost 3 bases and 1 base, there was a span of 12 bases. The CDR3: CATSREGTTQETQYL. CDR3 nucleotide sequence: TGTGCCACCAGCAGGGAGGGAACTACCCAAGAGACCCAGTACCTC.

This clonotype was seen at least ten times. The rearrangement links TRBV5-5 to TRBJ2-5; D is unclear. The V and J ends lost 4 bases and 5 bases respectively, with 12 bases between them. The germline CDR1 and CDR2 sequences are SGHKS and YYEKEE (reference sequence). CDR3 length equals 13 residues. The CDR3 here is CASSQGMAETQYF. CDR3 DNA sequence: TGTGCCAGCAGCCAAGGAATGGCCGAGACCCAGTACTTC.

This clonotype was recorded at least ten times. The rearrangement links TRBV11-2 to TRBJ2-7, with 7 bases fitting TRBD2. The junction had 5 bases not matched to a gene; V was cut back by 0 bases and J by 9 bases. The CDR3 has 13 residues. CDR1 is SGHAT and CDR2 is FQNNGV in the germline V gene. For the CDR3, the DNA is TGTGCCAGCAGCTTAGATCGGGAGGTGTTGCAGTACTTC. Amino acid sequence: CASSLDREVLQYF. Looking up the rest from reference TRBV11-2 and TRBJ2-7 gives the full variable domain: EAGVAQSPRYKIIEKRQSVAFWCNPISGHATLYWYQQILGQGPKLLIQFQNNGVVDDSQLPKDRFSAERLKGVDSTLKIQPAKLEDSAVYLCASSLDREVLQYFGPGTRLTVT.

Ten or more counts support this clonotype. A clone one base away is much larger, so this may be a read error. V and J are TRBV28 and TRBJ1-1; perhaps TRBD1 as D (6 bases). The V gene's germline CDR1 is MDHEN and CDR2 SYDVKM. The CDR3 runs 16 residues. The chain's CDR3 is CASSLYHGQMNTETFF. CDR3 sequence (DNA): TGTGCCAGCAGTTTATATCATGGACAGATGAACACTGAAACTTTCTTT.

The chain links TRBV18 to TRBJ2-7; D not resolved. CDR3 length equals 13 residues. V dropped 3 bases and J dropped 2 bases, with 8 bases sitting between them. Germline V gene sequence: CDR1 KGHSH, CDR2 LQKENI. The CDR3 spells CASSPSTTYEQYF. The CDR3 DNA sequence: TGTGCCAGCTCACCTTCAACTACCTACGAGCAGTACTTC.

The V call is TRBV19, the J call TRBJ2-6; D ambiguous. The CDR3 extends over 19 amino acids. Trimming left V 1 base short and J 0 bases short, with 16 bases between. Germline V gene data show CDR1 as LNHDA and CDR2 as SQIVND (reference sequence). CDR3 residues: CASSIAKSQTPSGANVLTF. The CDR3 coding sequence is TGTGCCAGTAGTATAGCTAAGTCTCAAACCCCCTCTGGGGCCAACGTCCTGACTTTC.

This clonotype was seen repeatedly, ten times or more. The chain is built from TRBV6-1 and TRBJ2-1; TRBD1 aligns across 10 bases. Germline CDR1 and CDR2: MNHNS and SASEGT. This CDR3 is 15 amino acids long. V dropped 6 bases and J dropped 5; count of bases not matched to a gene: 7. CDR3 protein: CASRTPGQGHNEQFF. The CDR3 DNA follows: TGTGCCAGCAGAACACCGGGACAGGGGCACAATGAGCAGTTCTTC.

This clonotype was counted ten times or more. This chain joins TRBV2 and TRBJ1-3, with no clear D. This CDR3 comprises 14 residues. With 3 bases removed from V and 5 bases from J, the gap between germline ends came to 11 bases. Germline CDR1 is SNHLY and CDR2 is FYNNEI. In DNA, the CDR3 is TGTGCCAGCAGTGAGGCACCCTCCCGAAACACCATATATTTT. Its translation is CASSEAPSRNTIYF.

Notes on this clonotype: The junction and the germline gene differ at one end; a read error may be behind it. The rearrangement uses TRBV5-5 and TRBJ2-5, with D perhaps TRBD1 (6 bases). Germline lookup yields CDR1 SGHKS and CDR2 YYEKEE (reference sequence). The length of the CDR3 is 16 residues. This CDR3 is CASSLGIWGPQETQYF. In DNA form, the CDR3 reads TGTGCCAGCAGTTTGGGCATTTGGGGGCCCCAAGAGACCCAGTACTTC.

This clonotype occurred a few times. The V call is TRBV24-1, the J call TRBJ2-6; 7 bases match TRBD1. J lost 4 bases, V lost 3 bases, and 5 bases had no gene match. This CDR3 spans 16 amino acids. CDR1 is KGHDR and CDR2 is SFDVKD in the germline V gene. The CDR3 nucleotides are TGTGCCACCAGTGATCCCGGGACAGTCGGGGCCAACGTCCTGACTTTC. Its protein product is CATSDPGTVGANVLTF.

The count of this clonotype is one. Given a much more abundant clone one base away, this may be a read error. Likely a read error: the CDR3 ends without its conserved phenylalanine or tryptophan. V is TRBV29-1 and J is TRBJ1-1, with D perhaps matching TRBD1 (5 bases). This CDR3 has 14 residues. Germline CDR1 SQVTM, CDR2 ANQGSEA. With 7 bases removed from V and 0 bases from J, the gap between germline ends came to 15 bases. Written as DNA, the CDR3 is TGCAGCGCCGGGGCCCCGGATCTGAACACTGAAGCTTTCCTT. This gives the protein CSAGAPDLNTEAFL.

This clonotype occurred many times. The chain carries TRBV9 and TRBJ2-5, with 7 bases lining up with TRBD2. CDR3 size: 15 residues. CDR1 and CDR2 from the germline V gene are SGDLS and YYNGEE. V gave up 1 base and J gave up 0 bases; unmatched junction bases: 3. This chain's CDR3 is CASSVRSGYQETQYF. CDR3 in DNA: TGTGCCAGCAGCGTACGTAGCGGGTACCAAGAGACCCAGTACTTC.

This clonotype has a count of ten or more. The V call is TRBV4-1, the J call TRBJ2-5; TRBD2 matches at 12 bases. The CDR3 is 17 residues long. Germline CDR1 is MGHRA and CDR2 is YSYEKL. With 4 bases clipped from V and 0 bases from J, the junction kept 6 bases outside the gene matches. CDR3 residues: CASSLRTSGTYQETQYF. DNA of the CDR3: TGCGCCAGCAGCCTGCGGACTAGCGGGACGTACCAAGAGACCCAGTACTTC.

This clonotype was observed at least ten times. V is TRBV20-1 and J is TRBJ1-2; D is undetermined. V dropped 1 base and J dropped 8 bases, with 14 bases sitting between them. Looked up from germline, CDR1 is DFQATT and CDR2 is SNEGSKA (reference sequence). CDR3 length equals 13 residues. CDR3 in DNA: TGCAGTGCTAGAGTTCACCTCGGCGGAGGCTACACCTTC. The encoded protein is CSARVHLGGGYTF.

This clonotype has ten or more counts. This chain uses TRBV14 with TRBJ2-5; D is possibly TRBD1 or TRBD2 (6 bases each). CDR3 length equals 16 residues. V shed 4 bases and J shed 4 bases, with 19 bases lying between them. CDR1 and CDR2 (germline): SGHDN, FVKESK. The CDR3 protein is CASSRTVGGRAETQYF. The CDR3 DNA reads as TGTGCCAGCAGCCGGACGGTCGGGGGCAGGGCAGAGACCCAGTACTTC. Supplemented by reference TRBV14 and TRBJ2-5, the full variable domain reads EAGVTQFPSHSVIEKGQTVTLRCDPISGHDNLYWYRRVMGKEIKFLLHFVKESKQDESGMPNNRFLAERTGGTYSTLKVQPAELEDSGVYFCASSRTVGGRAETQYFGPGTRLLVL.

As for this clonotype: Given a much more abundant clone one base away, this may be a read error. The V and J genes are TRBV20-1 and TRBJ2-7, with D hard to call. Germline-derived CDR1 and CDR2 are DFQATT and SNEGSKA (reference sequence). There are 14 residues in the CDR3. The V end lost 6 bases, the J end lost 2 bases, and 17 bases lay between the germline ends. CDR3: CSARSVHPPYEQYF. The CDR3 nucleotides read TGCAGTGCAAGGTCGGTACATCCGCCCTACGAGCAGTACTTC.

Many counts were recorded for this clonotype. J is TRBJ1-2 and V is TRBV6-2 or TRBV6-3; D not certain. The V end lost 7 bases, the J end lost 4 bases, and 13 bases lay between the germline ends. The CDR3 has 13 residues. Germline CDR1 reads MNHEY; CDR2 reads SVGEGT. In DNA, the CDR3 is TGTGCCAGCAATAAGGACGGATCCTATGGCTACACCTTC. Translated: CASNKDGSYGYTF.